This T cell receptor (beta chain) was captured in a study of T cell responses to AZD1222 COVID-19 vaccine. Study details: Pooled in the analysis were second doses at about 4 or about 12 weeks. Whole-study results and caveats: Spike as a whole was targeted by vaccine-associated CD4 TCRs, dominant at 160-218 and 743-854. Samples come after the peak T cell response, not at day 14. The number of AZD1222 recipients seropositive at baseline was only 6 or 7.

Sequencing used immunoSEQ multiplex PCR; TCRdb keeps in-frame clones, though not all of them. The data show about 170,000 clones, roughly 89% seen once. The V gene's germline CDR1 is SGHTS and CDR2 YDEGEE. This CDR3 spans 16 amino acids. J lost 9 bases, V lost 2 bases, and 11 bases had no gene match. This clone showed up just a few times. Its specificity is unknown. Sequencing used peripheral blood, obtained on day 0 of AZD1222 vaccination. The chain couples TRBV5-8 to TRBJ2-1; 10 nucleotides agree with TRBD2. This receptor was taken from an adult in good health. Written as DNA, the CDR3 is TGTGCCAGCAGCTTTCGGCAGAGCGGGAGGGCTGGTGAGCAGTTCTTC. This translates into CASSFRQSGRAGEQFF.